Described below is a single TCR beta chain sequence and its context. There is no known antigen for this receptor. The junction shows a germline mismatch at one end, possibly a read error. For repertoire sequencing, TCR beta CDR3 regions were amplified from RNA transcripts. HTBI primers and the Qiagen OneStep RT-PCR kit were used in a first-round RT-PCR, which was followed by a second-round multiplex PCR, size selection and purification. Libraries were sequenced on an Illumina HiSeq2000 using paired-end 100 bp reads. Processing in the source paper ran as follows. SOAPnuke was used for read processing, and reads with adapters, uncalled bases, a mean Phred below 15, or no exact constant-primer or identifier match were discarded. High-quality paired reads were merged with COPE v1.2.5. Clonotypes were defined as unique nucleotide sequences and were aligned to IMGT TRB V, D and J references using MiTCR v1.1. The analysis was limited to V-J combinations with a frequency above 0.0001, which together covered more than 98% of repertoires. For each V-J combination, a TCR clonal expansion and chaos score was defined as F50 clonal expansion divided by the chaos observed in the TCRdist matrix. Welch's t-statistics and random forest were used to narrow the features down to more than 10 V-J combinations, which were then fed into a naive Bayes classifier. The similarity between thyroid and blood repertoires was quantified using the Morisita-Horn index. The raw public reads went through TCRdb reprocessing: fastp at Q25, MiXCR clone calling, in-frame beta chains kept. Rows with one shared CDR3 protein collapse into an entry with the most common genes and DNA. The V and J calls and clone size are TCRdb's, not the authors'. Counted in this sample were around 670,000 distinct CDR3 sequences; roughly 40% of them appeared once. 44% of the sample goes to the ten largest clones.

These data come from a study of Graves' ophthalmopathy and Graves' hyperthyroidism listed by TCRdb under 2018. A note on the overall study: Peripheral blood was collected at initial diagnosis, before any treatment. The study used signatures of the TCR beta repertoire to tell Graves' ophthalmopathy apart from Graves' hyperthyroidism and to predict which patients would progress to ophthalmopathy. In a handful of hyperthyroidism patients, the T-cell repertoire of thyroid tissue was compared with the T-cell repertoire of blood. In total, under 150 blood samples were TCR-sequenced: roughly 45 ophthalmopathy, roughly 77 hyperthyroidism and some 17 hyperthyroidism-to-ophthalmopathy patients. Following sample collection, hyperthyroidism patients were given methimazole at a starting dose of 30 mg daily, and ophthalmopathy patients were given high-dose intravenous methylprednisolone. To explore V-J signatures that separate ophthalmopathy from hyperthyroidism, a discovery set of 95 to 100 patients was enrolled, consisting of fewer than 45 with ophthalmopathy and about 60 with stable hyperthyroidism. An independent validation cohort was composed of some 18 hyperthyroidism patients and 17 patients who later progressed from hyperthyroidism to ophthalmopathy.

Ophthalmopathy patients were characterized by moderately to severely active disease, a Clinical Activity Score of at least 3, a NOSPECS grade of at least 4, and a disease duration under 3 months. Patients with other autoimmune diseases, uncontrolled infections, pregnancy or lactation were excluded. Diagnosis was based on clinical symptoms, serum thyroxine, TRAb, thyroid ultrasound and orbital computed tomography. PBMCs were isolated from 10 ml of fresh peripheral blood by Ficoll-Paque density gradient centrifugation. Trizol reagent was used to extract the total RNA, and its quality was then checked on an Agilent 2100 Bioanalyzer. The paper's findings and limits, for the study overall: In validation, the model predicted ophthalmopathy progression with more than 70% sensitivity and 72% to 80% specificity; 12 predicted patients were CT-confirmed with GO in a median of about 6.2 months. Among expanded thyroid clonotypes with frequency above 0.001, most also showed up in blood, which suggests that blood repertoires may reflect the thyroid immune response. Ophthalmopathy was separated from stable hyperthyroidism by the 13-signature model with roughly 88% sensitivity and about 83% specificity in cross-validation and with 80%/75% in the test set. No statistical method was used to predetermine the sample size, and group allocation was not hidden from the investigators.

The germline V gene supplies CDR1 SGHTA and CDR2 FQGNSA. The CDR3 spans 16 residues, from the cysteine through the phenylalanine. Of the read, only the CDR3 DNA is kept; its 48 bases are in frame from base 1. Sequencing was done on a sample of peripheral blood. The chain joins TRBV7-2 to TRBJ2-7, and 8 bases in between align with TRBD2. The receptor's source is an adult man with Graves' ophthalmopathy. CDR3 loop: CASSPLTGLGAYEQYF. The nucleotide sequence reads TGTGCCAGCAGCCCCCTGACGGGACTAGGGGCCTACGAGCAATACTTC.